This T cell receptor beta chain was identified in a study of CD8 T cells in Susac syndrome. The study, taken as a whole, reports: The CD4+ T cell repertoires from Susac syndrome exhibited no clonal expansion.

When the RNA was reverse transcribed, random hexamers were used with an input of roughly 0.45 to 1 ug. The authors amplified TCR beta CDR3 across 54 Vbeta and 13 Jbeta using immunoSEQ multiplex PCR. TCRdb independently ran MiXCR on the immunoSEQ multiplex PCR reads; one entry per CDR3 protein. The table shows some 180,000 distinct CDR3 sequences, with roughly 91% occurring only once. Under recently defined diagnostic criteria, the patients with Susac syndrome qualified as having definite or probable disease. Negative isolation yielded the CD8+ and CD4+ T cells, while FACS enriched the TEMRA cells. Regarding this clonotype: Its antigen is not identified.

Germline V gene data show CDR1 as SNHLY and CDR2 as FYNNEI. V was shortened by 5 bases and J by 1 base, with 9 bases between the two germline ends. The CDR3 loop spans 14 amino acids. The receptor was isolated from a human donor with Susac syndrome. This rearrangement joins TRBV2 to TRBJ1-5; the D gene is possibly TRBD1 (5 bases). The sequenced sample consisted of CD4+ T cells from PBMCs. CDR3 loop: CASSFRVSNQPQHF. CDR3 nucleotides: TGTGCCAGCAGTTTCAGGGTGAGCAATCAGCCCCAGCATTTT.